This T cell receptor beta chain was sequenced during a study of blood T cell repertoires in COVID-19. Study context: Samples taken during acute and convalescent COVID-19 were collected in the United States, Italy and Spain. In each case, the material was cDNA or gDNA derived from T cells, B-cell-depleted T cells, or PBMCs.

Per the original methods: For nucleated cells, counts were estimated from reference gene primer amplification. TCRdb keeps only in-frame clones here, not all; method: immunoSEQ multiplex PCR. V and J calls and clone size are as listed in that table; D and trimming were resolved from the DNA. Of around 120,000 clones in the sample, nearly 90% are singletons; the top ten hold around 4.1%. Patients at the Seattle site were enrolled during active infection and followed longitudinally. Germline V gives CDR1 MNHEY, CDR2 SMNVEV (reference sequence). The V end was cut by 0 bases, the J end by 1 base, with 11 bases between. The CDR3 is 16 amino acids.

Material: peripheral blood. The TCR was taken from a woman in her fifties or sixties with COVID-19, enrolled during active disease. The rearrangement uses TRBV27 and TRBJ2-3; D is uncertain. CDR3 DNA sequence: TGTGCCAGCAGTTTATCCCGCTATGAGGGCACAGATACGCAGTATTTT. Protein sequence: CASSLSRYEGTDTQYF.